These 24 T cell receptor beta chains came from one sample sequenced in a study of T-cell memory formation after mild COVID-19. TCRdb reprocessed the 5' RACE reads with MiXCR, giving one entry per CDR3 protein. The sample has around 210,000 distinct CDR3 sequences; over 7.5% are singletons. Sequenced: PBMCs or a T cell subset sorted from them (not recorded which). These receptors came from a man between 18 and 35 years old who had mild COVID-19 (a few samples of this study predate the infection). Cell type and time point are not known.

The V call is TRBV24-1, the J call TRBJ2-3, with unresolved D. CDR1 is KGHDR, CDR2 SFDVKD, per germline. The V gene lost 2 bases and the J gene lost 0 bases, with 5 bases spanning the gap. This CDR3 has 14 amino acids. The CDR3 bases are TGTGCCACCAGTGATTCTGGGAGCACAGATACGCAGTATTTT. It is translated as CATSDSGSTDTQYF.

The chain couples TRBV4-1 to TRBJ1-5, with D perhaps matching TRBD1 (5 bases). Trimming cost V 0 bases and J 11 bases, with 11 bases left between them. The CDR3 totals 13 residues. Germline CDR1 is MGHRA and CDR2 is YSYEKL. The DNA for the CDR3 is TGCGCCAGCAGCCAAGAGCCCCAGGGAGCCCAGCATTTT. It is translated as CASSQEPQGAQHF.

The V and J genes are TRBV24-1 and TRBJ2-1, with a possible D match to TRBD2 (6 bases). This CDR3 has 16 amino acids. Trimming removed 1 base from V and 3 bases from J, with 12 bases in between. The V gene's germline CDR1 is KGHDR and CDR2 SFDVKD. The CDR3, as DNA: TGTGCCACCAGTGATTTTCGGCGGGGTCGCTACAATGAGCAGTTCTTC. Protein product: CATSDFRRGRYNEQFF.

This CDR3 reads CASSNTEDTQYF. The CDR3 DNA reads as TGTGCCAGTAGTAACACAGAGGATACGCAGTATTTT. The chain links TRBV19 to TRBJ2-3, with D uncertain. V lost 4 bases and J 6 bases, leaving 8 bases between the germline ends. CDR1 is LNHDA and CDR2 is SQIVND in the germline V gene (reference sequence). This CDR3 region has 12 residues. The full variable domain, in which reference TRBV19 and TRBJ2-3 provide the parts outside the CDR3, is DGGITQSPKYLFRKEGQNVTLSCEQNLNHDAMYWYRQDPGQGLRLIYYSQIVNDFQKGDIAEGYSVSREKKESFPLTVTSAQKNPTAFYLCASSNTEDTQYFGPGTRLTVL.

The rearrangement links TRBV2 to TRBJ2-5; D is possibly TRBD2 (6 bases). CDR1 and CDR2 (germline): SNHLY, FYNNEI. Trimming took off 8 bases at V and 4 bases at J, with 11 bases between the two ends. The CDR3 is made up of 12 amino acids. The CDR3 bases are TGTGCCAGCGGGGGGTTTGGAGAGACCCAGTACTTC. Protein: CASGGFGETQYF.

The V gene is TRBV20-1, the J gene TRBJ2-1, with TRBD2 matching over 11 bases. V lost 2 bases to trimming and J lost 1 base; unmatched junction nucleotides: 4. This CDR3 is 16 amino acids long. Germline V gene sequence: CDR1 DFQATT, CDR2 SNEGSKA (reference sequence). CDR3 DNA: TGCAGTGCTAGAAGTACTAGCGGGGGTTCCTACAATGAGCAGTTCTTC. It codes for CSARSTSGGSYNEQFF.

A few counts support this clonotype. The V gene is TRBV7-2, the J gene TRBJ1-5; 10 bases line up with TRBD1. This CDR3 is built from 16 residues. The V gene end was trimmed by 3 bases and the J gene end by 2 bases; junction bases not matched to a gene: 4. CDR1 SGHTA and CDR2 FQGNSA come from the germline V gene. The CDR3 DNA sequence: TGTGCCAGCAGCTTCTCCGGGACAGGGGGCAATCAGCCCCAGCATTTT. Translation gives CASSFSGTGGNQPQHF.

In this sample, this clonotype turned up a few times. The chain carries TRBV7-9 and TRBJ2-5; possible D gene TRBD1, 7 bases. The V gene lost 8 bases and the J gene lost 4 bases, with 17 bases spanning the gap. The CDR3 totals 14 residues. Germline values: CDR1 SEHNR, CDR2 FQNEAQ (reference sequence). The CDR3 loop is CASGHRGGRETQYF. DNA of the CDR3: TGTGCCAGCGGTCACAGGGGAGGTCGAGAGACCCAGTACTTC.

This chain links TRBV5-6 with TRBJ2-1; D is ambiguous. CDR1 is SGHDT and CDR2 is YYEEEE in the germline V gene. Trimming shortened V by 1 base and J by 4 bases, and 15 bases separated the two germline ends. This CDR3 has 16 amino acids. This CDR3 reads CASSLWFGMEYNEQFF. CDR3 in DNA: TGTGCCAGCAGCTTGTGGTTCGGCATGGAATACAATGAGCAGTTCTTC.

This clonotype occurred a few times. The chain uses TRBV6-5 and TRBJ2-5; 7 bases align to TRBD2. The V gene end was trimmed by 6 bases and the J gene end by 5 bases; junction bases not matched to a gene: 15. Per germline, CDR1 MNHEY and CDR2 SVGAGI. This CDR3 comprises 16 residues. The CDR3 reads CASSHRRGGGGETQYF. The CDR3 region has the DNA TGTGCCAGCAGCCACCGTAGGGGCGGGGGAGGGGAGACCCAGTACTTC.

This clonotype was detected only a few times. The chain links TRBV20-1 to TRBJ1-5, with D tentatively TRBD1 (6 bases). Germline V gene data show CDR1 as DFQATT and CDR2 as SNEGSKA (reference sequence). This CDR3 is built from 14 residues. The V end was cut by 6 bases, the J end by 0 bases, with 12 bases between. The CDR3 protein is CSAPGTNSNQPQHF. The CDR3 DNA follows: TGCAGTGCCCCCGGGACAAATAGCAATCAGCCCCAGCATTTT.

The rearrangement links TRBV7-2 to TRBJ1-2, with TRBD1 matching over 11 bases. Germline V CDR1 and CDR2: SGHTA, FQGNSA. The V gene end was trimmed by 1 base and the J gene end by 4 bases; junction bases not matched to a gene: 2. The CDR3 runs to 15 residues. In DNA form, the CDR3 reads TGTGCCAGCAGCTTAGGGACAGGGGGCTTCTATGGCTACACCTTC. This codes for CASSLGTGGFYGYTF.

The chain has TRBV4-2 and TRBJ1-6; the match to TRBD1 covers 9 bases. The CDR3 runs to 16 residues. From germline, CDR1 is LGHNA and CDR2 YNFKEQ. V shed 3 bases and J 9 bases; nucleotides not matched to a gene: 9. The CDR3 region has the DNA TGTGCCAGCAGCCAGAGACAGGGGGATTTTGGTTCACCCCTCCACTTT. The encoded protein is CASSQRQGDFGSPLHF.

The gene calls are TRBV19 and TRBJ1-1; D is unresolved. The V gene lost 2 bases and the J gene lost 4 bases, with 8 bases spanning the gap. Looked up from germline, CDR1 is LNHDA and CDR2 is SQIVND (reference sequence). The CDR3 has 13 residues. The CDR3 protein is CASSIMASTEAFF. The CDR3 DNA reads as TGTGCCAGTAGTATAATGGCAAGCACTGAAGCTTTCTTT.

This clonotype was observed a handful of times. This chain links TRBV30 with TRBJ1-5; perhaps TRBD1 as D (6 bases). The CDR3 sequence is 12 residues long. Germline V CDR1 and CDR2: GTSNPN, SVGIG (reference sequence). Trimming cost V 5 bases and J 2 bases, with 7 bases left between them. CDR3 residues: CAWAGGNQPQHF. In DNA form, the CDR3 reads TGTGCCTGGGCAGGGGGCAATCAGCCCCAGCATTTT.

The V call is TRBV6-5, the J call TRBJ2-7; TRBD2 agrees at 9 bases. CDR1 is MNHEY, CDR2 SVGAGI, per germline. The length of the CDR3 is 14 residues. The V segment lost 4 bases and the J segment 1 base; nucleotides outside the gene matches: 2. This CDR3 reads CASSSTSGSYEQYF. CDR3 DNA: TGTGCCAGCAGTTCTACTAGCGGGTCCTACGAGCAGTACTTC.

This clonotype was detected only once. The chain carries TRBV12-3 or TRBV12-4 and TRBJ2-7; 7 nucleotides align to TRBD2. V was pared by 3 bases and J by 5 bases, with 7 bases of the junction left unmatched. The CDR3 length is 14 residues. CDR3 amino acids: CASSLGGSLDEQYF. The CDR3, as DNA: TGTGCCAGCAGTTTGGGAGGGTCTCTCGACGAGCAGTACTTC.

This clonotype was observed once. This CDR3 is CATSAPNREYTDTQYF. CDR3 in DNA: TGTGCCACCAGCGCGCCGAACAGGGAATACACAGATACGCAGTATTTT. The chain uses TRBV24-1 and TRBJ2-3, with D possibly being TRBD1 (6 bases). The germline V and J ends were trimmed by 7 bases and 2 bases, with 18 bases remaining between them. The CDR3 contains 16 residues. Germline CDR1 KGHDR, CDR2 SFDVKD.

This rearrangement joins TRBV28 to TRBJ2-5, with 7 bases that match TRBD1. With V trimmed by 2 bases and J by 4 bases, 7 bases remained unmatched. The CDR3 covers 15 residues. Germline V gives CDR1 MDHEN, CDR2 SYDVKM. The CDR3 sequence is CASSLGGNRGETQYF. CDR3 sequence (DNA): TGTGCCAGCAGTTTAGGCGGAAACAGGGGAGAGACCCAGTACTTC.

This clonotype was observed a handful of times. J is TRBJ2-1 and V is TRBV28, with TRBD2 matching over 13 bases. Germline V gene sequence: CDR1 MDHEN, CDR2 SYDVKM. V dropped 1 base and J dropped 9; count of bases not matched to a gene: 6. The CDR3 is 16 amino acids. The CDR3 DNA is TGTGCCAGCAGTTTATCGGGACTAGCGGGGTTAGGTGAGCAGTTCTTC. It specifies CASSLSGLAGLGEQFF.

This clonotype was observed a handful of times. The chain carries TRBV4-1 and TRBJ2-7; 7 bases align to TRBD1. This CDR3 is 14 amino acids long. V dropped 3 bases and J dropped 7; count of bases not matched to a gene: 9. Germline loops: CDR1 MGHRA, CDR2 YSYEKL. This CDR3 is CASSHPGRGLEQYV. DNA of the CDR3: TGCGCCAGCAGCCACCCTGGAAGGGGGCTTGAGCAGTACGTC.

This clonotype occurred a few times. This rearrangement joins TRBV6-1 to TRBJ2-3; weak D call: TRBD1 (6 bases). Germline V gene sequence: CDR1 MNHNS, CDR2 SASEGT. V lost 7 bases and J lost 1, with 18 bases in between. This CDR3 spans 16 amino acids. The CDR3 loop is CASTLAAGEGTDTQYF. Written as DNA, the CDR3 is TGTGCCAGCACCCTAGCTGCAGGGGAAGGCACAGATACGCAGTATTTT.

The genes are TRBV19 and TRBJ2-3, with 8 bases that match TRBD2. With 5 bases clipped from V and 1 base from J, the junction kept 5 bases outside the gene matches. The CDR3 runs to 15 residues. Germline loops: CDR1 LNHDA, CDR2 SQIVND (reference sequence). The CDR3 sequence: CASSSWRGGTDTQYF. Here the CDR3 DNA reads TGTGCCAGTAGTTCGTGGCGGGGGGGCACAGATACGCAGTATTTT.

The chain combines TRBV5-1 with TRBJ1-3; D remains unclear. The V end lost 7 bases, the J end lost 7 bases, and 9 bases lay between the germline ends. The CDR3 contains 11 residues. Germline V gene sequence: CDR1 SGHRS, CDR2 YFSETQ. The CDR3 DNA reads as TGCGCCAGCCGTATCAGTAACACCATATATTTT. Protein: CASRISNTIYF.